A single sample is the source of the 17 T cell receptor beta chains below, sequenced in a study of post-analysis software for immune sequencing data. General study points: Five TRBV segments occurring more often in patients than controls included TRBV5-6, TRBV5-1 and TRBV20-1.

These receptors have no identified antigens. TCR beta cDNA libraries had unique molecular identifiers. TCRdb ran MiXCR on the PCR reads and lists one entry per CDR3 protein. The sample lists around 500,000 distinct CDR3 sequences, approximately 31% occurring once. Sequenced material: blood. The receptor source for this set is a girl younger than 18 with multiple sclerosis.

In this sample, this clonotype turned up a few times. The rearrangement links TRBV20-1 to TRBJ2-1, with 11 bases identical to TRBD1. The J segment lost 5 bases and the V segment lost 3 bases, leaving 6 bases of the junction unmatched. The length of the CDR3 is 15 residues. Germline CDR1 reads DFQATT; CDR2 reads SNEGSKA (reference sequence). The CDR3 is CSASPDRGRDNEQFF. CDR3 DNA sequence: TGCAGTGCTAGTCCGGACAGGGGGCGAGACAATGAGCAGTTCTTC.

The chain has TRBV5-1 and TRBJ2-7; 10 nucleotides line up with TRBD2. Trimming removed 0 bases from V and 4 bases from J; junction bases left unmatched: 16. The CDR3 covers 19 residues. CDR1 and CDR2 from the germline V gene are SGHRS and YFSETQ. The CDR3: CASSLGPRLSGGASYEQYF. The CDR3 nucleotides are TGCGCCAGCAGCTTGGGGCCGCGACTAAGCGGGGGGGCCTCTTACGAGCAGTACTTC.

Only one count was recorded for this clonotype. This chain joins TRBV10-3 and TRBJ2-2, with 8 bases that match TRBD1. Trimming cost V 3 bases and J 6 bases; bases outside gene matches: 0. Germline CDR1 ENHRY, CDR2 SYGVKD. The CDR3 is 13 residues long. The CDR3 loop reads CAISDRGPGELFF. The DNA for the CDR3 is TGTGCCATCAGTGACAGGGGGCCCGGGGAGCTGTTTTTT.

The chain employs TRBV10-3 and TRBJ2-3, with 12 positions matching TRBD2. V lost 5 bases and J lost 8; bases outside the gene matches: 11. This CDR3 comprises 16 residues. Germline CDR1 is ENHRY and CDR2 is SYGVKD. The CDR3 loop is CAISNTLAGGGGTQYF. CDR3 nucleotide sequence: TGTGCCATCAGTAATACACTAGCGGGGGGCGGAGGTACGCAGTATTTT.

In this sample, this clonotype turned up a few times. The chain combines TRBV5-4 with TRBJ2-1; 9 positions agree with TRBD2. The J segment lost 3 bases and the V segment lost 0 bases, leaving 4 bases of the junction unmatched. The germline V gene has CDR1 SGHNT and CDR2 YYREEE (reference sequence). The CDR3 sequence is 16 residues long. CDR3 residues: CASSLGGGGDYNEQFF. The CDR3 DNA is TGTGCCAGCAGCTTGGGGGGCGGGGGGGACTACAATGAGCAGTTCTTC.

In this sample, this clonotype turned up a few times. The chain links TRBV6-6 to TRBJ2-1; 11 nucleotides align to TRBD2. The CDR3 is made up of 16 amino acids. Germline-derived CDR1 and CDR2 are MNHNY and SVGAGI (reference sequence). The V gene end was trimmed by 6 bases and the J gene end by 6 bases; junction bases not matched to a gene: 10. The CDR3 DNA sequence: TGTGCCAGCAGCTTAAAACTAGCGGGGGCCCCCAATGAGCAGTTCTTC. This codes for CASSLKLAGAPNEQFF.

Details on this clonotype: An end of the junction does not agree with germline; a read error may underlie this. The rearrangement joins TRBV3-1 to TRBJ2-1, with 8 nucleotides matching TRBD2. The CDR3 has 17 amino acids. CDR1 and CDR2 from the germline V gene are LGHDT and YNNKEL (reference sequence). This CDR3 reads CASSRRGLAFDYSEQFF. DNA for the CDR3: TGTGCCAGCAGCCGCCGAGGACTAGCTTTCGACTACAGTGAGCAGTTCTTC.

The chain has TRBV5-1 and TRBJ2-7; TRBD1 is a possible D gene (6 bases). Germline assignment: CDR1 SGHRS and CDR2 YFSETQ. The CDR3 is 16 residues long. V was trimmed by 4 bases and J by 0 bases, leaving 17 bases between them. CDR3 DNA: TGCGCCAGCAGCCTATCCGGGACACCCTTCTCCTACGAGCAGTACTTC. Its protein product is CASSLSGTPFSYEQYF.

This clonotype turned up a few times. The chain uses TRBV12-3 or TRBV12-4 and TRBJ2-2; D is possibly TRBD2 (6 bases). This CDR3 has 17 amino acids. V was cut by 1 base and J by 4 bases, with 16 bases left in between. The chain's CDR3 is CASSLDMLDYFTGELFF. The CDR3 DNA is TGTGCCAGCAGTTTAGATATGCTGGACTACTTCACCGGGGAGCTGTTTTTT.

The chain employs TRBV5-1 and TRBJ1-5; D is uncertain. CDR1 and CDR2 from the germline V gene are SGHRS and YFSETQ. The CDR3 totals 12 residues. With 0 bases removed from V and 9 bases from J, the gap between germline ends came to 7 bases. The CDR3 loop is CASSLDGWPQHF. The CDR3 DNA sequence: TGCGCCAGCAGCTTGGACGGGTGGCCCCAGCATTTT.

This clonotype occurred once. The CDR3 DNA is TGCGCCAGCAGTGAGTTCGGGGGACAACAGCCCCAGCATTTT. Its translation: CASSEFGGQQPQHF. The V call is TRBV10-2, the J call TRBJ1-5; possibly TRBD1 for D (6 bases). The ends were cut back, 1 base at V and 7 bases at J, with 11 bases in the middle. The germline V gene encodes CDR1 WSHSY and CDR2 SAAADI. The CDR3 runs 14 residues.

This clonotype has a handful of counts. V is TRBV20-1 and J is TRBJ1-2, with D unresolved. The CDR3 consists of 18 residues. Germline V gives CDR1 DFQATT, CDR2 SNEGSKA (reference sequence). Trimming shortened V by 0 bases and J by 4 bases, and 24 bases separated the two germline ends. The CDR3 loop is CSARDLRLEGTFAYGYTF. The CDR3 bases are TGCAGTGCTAGAGATCTAAGGCTGGAGGGAACCTTCGCCTATGGCTACACCTTC.

The chain carries TRBV7-2 and TRBJ1-2; TRBD1 matches 7 bases. Germline loops: CDR1 SGHTA, CDR2 FQGNSA. This CDR3 has 15 amino acids. V was clipped by 4 bases and J by 4 bases; unmatched bases: 9. CDR3 bases: TGTGCCAGCAGCTACAGGGGAACCCCGGGCTATGGCTACACCTTC. Encoded protein: CASSYRGTPGYGYTF.

The chain carries TRBV10-3 and TRBJ1-2, with D perhaps TRBD1 (6 bases). V shed 2 bases and J shed 8 bases, with 9 bases lying between them. This CDR3 spans 12 amino acids. CDR1 and CDR2 (germline): ENHRY, SYGVKD. CDR3: CAISENRDGYTF. In DNA form, the CDR3 reads TGTGCCATCAGTGAGAACAGGGACGGCTACACCTTC.

The chain combines TRBV20-1 with TRBJ2-1; maybe TRBD2 (5 bases). From germline, CDR1 is DFQATT and CDR2 SNEGSKA (reference sequence). V gave up 1 base and J gave up 2 bases, with 12 bases separating them. The CDR3 contains 15 residues. CDR3 coding DNA: TGCAGTGCTAGAGCCGGGGAAACTCCCTACAATGAGCAGTTCTTC. This sequence encodes CSARAGETPYNEQFF.

This clonotype was seen more than once but under ten times. The chain has TRBV6-1 and TRBJ1-1, with TRBD1 matching 7 bases. J gave up 4 bases and V 4 bases, and 9 bases lay outside the gene matches. Germline V gives CDR1 MNHNS, CDR2 SASEGT. The CDR3 contains 15 residues. The CDR3 is CASSVGAGGRTEAFF. The CDR3 nucleotides read TGTGCCAGCAGTGTAGGGGCAGGGGGACGCACTGAAGCTTTCTTT.

The chain recombines TRBV20-1 with TRBJ1-6; 7 nucleotides match TRBD1. CDR1 is DFQATT and CDR2 is SNEGSKA in the germline V gene (reference sequence). After removal of 0 bases from V and 11 bases from J, the junction contained 10 bases not matched to a gene. The CDR3 length is 15 residues. DNA of the CDR3: TGCAGTGCTAGAGATCCCAGGGGGGATGATGCACCCCTCCACTTT. Translation gives CSARDPRGDDAPLHF.